One sample yielded the 7 T cell receptor beta chains listed below, sequenced in a study of cytomegalovirus exposure and HLA in healthy donors (dated by TCRdb to the late 2010s). The library came from the immunoSEQ multiplex PCR assay. The multiplex PCR relied on a mix of 60 forward primers for TCR Vbeta segments and 13 reverse primers for TCR Jbeta segments. Drawn from immuneACCESS, this table holds only the in-frame rearrangements with V and J called that TCRdb kept. Clones are partly lost; checked studies trace under half to an unresolved V gene and leave the rest unexplained. This sample is represented by about 98,000 clones; roughly 60% of them were singletons. The top ten clones comprise 4.5% to 5% of the sample. Sequencing input: PBMCs. The receptors were gathered from a human donor in good health.

In the case of this clone: Since the CDR3 does not end with the conserved phenylalanine or tryptophan, this likely comes from a read error. The genes are TRBV30 and TRBJ1-1; a weak D match, TRBD1 (6 bases). Trimming left V 1 base short and J 3 bases short, with 9 bases between. Germline lookup yields CDR1 GTSNPN and CDR2 SVGIG (reference sequence). This CDR3 comprises 13 residues. As DNA, the CDR3 is TGTGCCTGGAGTGCAACAGGGTACACTGAAGCTTTCGTT. Residues: CAWSATGYTEAFV.

This chain uses TRBV2 with TRBJ2-5, with D possibly matching TRBD1 (5 bases). Germline V gene data show CDR1 as SNHLY and CDR2 as FYNNEI. The V gene lost 4 bases and the J gene lost 5 bases, with 11 bases spanning the gap. The CDR3 covers 13 residues. CDR3 amino acids: CASSAGPGETQYF. In nucleotides, the CDR3 is TGTGCCAGCAGTGCCGGACCAGGGGAGACCCAGTACTTC.

The rearrangement uses TRBV11-2 and TRBJ2-1; TRBD2 matches 10 bases. The CDR3 is made up of 14 amino acids. The junction had 3 bases not matched to a gene; V was cut back by 3 bases and J by 7 bases. Germline-derived CDR1 and CDR2 are SGHAT and FQNNGV. This CDR3 is CASSFGTSDNEQFF. For the CDR3, the DNA is TGTGCCAGCAGCTTCGGGACTAGCGATAATGAGCAGTTCTTC.

This chain joins TRBV30 and TRBJ1-1; D is unclear. Trimming removed 3 bases at V and 1 base at J, with 9 bases between. The CDR3 length is 13 residues. CDR1 GTSNPN and CDR2 SVGIG come from the germline V gene (reference sequence). The CDR3 reads CAWRFRENTEAFF. Here the CDR3 DNA reads TGTGCCTGGAGGTTTAGAGAGAACACTGAAGCTTTCTTT.

This clone occurred a few times. The V and J genes are TRBV19 and TRBJ2-2, with a tentative D call TRBD1 (5 bases). The CDR3 has 14 residues. The V and J ends lost 3 bases and 3 bases respectively, with 8 bases between them. The germline CDR1 and CDR2 sequences are LNHDA and SQIVND (reference sequence). CDR3 sequence reads: CASSITGYTGELFF. CDR3 sequence (DNA): TGTGCCAGTAGTATTACAGGTTACACCGGGGAGCTGTTTTTT.

The chain has TRBV5-1 and TRBJ1-2, with 11 bases aligning to TRBD1. J was trimmed by 4 bases and V by 4 bases; bases with no gene match: 3. The length of the CDR3 is 14 residues. The V gene's germline CDR1 is SGHRS and CDR2 YFSETQ. CDR3 in DNA: TGCGCCAGCAGCGCGGGGACAGGGGGCTATGGCTACACCTTC. Protein product: CASSAGTGGYGYTF.

This sequence joins TRBV9 and TRBJ2-2; D is possibly TRBD1 (5 bases). CDR3 size: 16 residues. Germline CDR1 is SGDLS and CDR2 is YYNGEE. The V end lost 4 bases, the J end lost 0 bases, and 13 bases lay between the germline ends. Here the CDR3 reads CASSPRQTTNTGELFF. CDR3 DNA sequence: TGTGCCAGCAGCCCACGACAGACCACGAACACCGGGGAGCTGTTTTTT. The full variable domain, completed using reference TRBV9 and TRBJ2-2, is DSGVTQTPKHLITATGQRVTLRCSPRSGDLSVYWYQQSLDQGLQFLIQYYNGEERAKGNILERFSAQQFPDLHSELNLSSLELGDSALYFCASSPRQTTNTGELFFGEGSRLTVL.